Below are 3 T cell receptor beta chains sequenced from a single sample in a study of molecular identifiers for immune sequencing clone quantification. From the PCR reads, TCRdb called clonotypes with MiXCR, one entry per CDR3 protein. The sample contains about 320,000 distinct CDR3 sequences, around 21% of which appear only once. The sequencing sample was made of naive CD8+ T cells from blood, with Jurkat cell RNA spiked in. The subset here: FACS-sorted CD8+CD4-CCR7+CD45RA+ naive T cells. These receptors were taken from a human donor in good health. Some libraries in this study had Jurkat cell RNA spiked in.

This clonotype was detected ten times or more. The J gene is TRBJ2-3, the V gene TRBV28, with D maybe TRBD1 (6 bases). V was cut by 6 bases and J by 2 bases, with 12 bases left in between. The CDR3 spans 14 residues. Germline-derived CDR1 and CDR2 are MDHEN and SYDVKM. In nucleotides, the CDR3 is TGTGCCAGCAGCTACGGACAGTTCACAGATACGCAGTATTTT. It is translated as CASSYGQFTDTQYF.

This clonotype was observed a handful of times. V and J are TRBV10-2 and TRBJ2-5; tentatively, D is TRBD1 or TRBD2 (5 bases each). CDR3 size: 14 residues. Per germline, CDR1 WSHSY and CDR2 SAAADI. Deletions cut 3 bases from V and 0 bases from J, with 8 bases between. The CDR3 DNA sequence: TGCGCCAGCAGTGAATGGGGGTACCAAGAGACCCAGTACTTC. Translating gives CASSEWGYQETQYF.

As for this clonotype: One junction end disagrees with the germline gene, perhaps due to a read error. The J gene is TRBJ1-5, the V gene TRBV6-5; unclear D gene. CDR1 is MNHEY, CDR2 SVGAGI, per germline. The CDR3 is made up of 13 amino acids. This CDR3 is CASSYGGNQPQPF. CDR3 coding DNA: TGTGCCAGCAGTTATGGTGGCAATCAGCCCCAGCCTTTT.